The 29 T cell receptor beta chains below were found in one sample sequenced in a study of T cells in Graves' hyperthyroidism and ophthalmopathy. Regions amplified from RNA transcripts were the TCR beta CDR3 regions. The HTBI primer set served for first-round RT-PCR of the TCR CDR3. MiXCR, applied by TCRdb to the multiplex PCR reads, yields one record per CDR3 protein. The table has fewer than 350,000 distinct CDR3 sequences, 15% to 20% seen once. Sequencing input: blood. These receptors all stem from a woman aged 50 to 65 with Graves' hyperthyroidism.

There are many counts of this clonotype. This chain uses TRBV11-2 with TRBJ2-5, with 8 bases identical to TRBD1. V shed 3 bases, J shed 5 bases, and the junction held 8 bases outside the gene matches. CDR1 is SGHAT, CDR2 FQNNGV, per germline. This CDR3 is built from 15 residues. CDR3 residues: CASSFGTGDFETQYF. The DNA for the CDR3 is TGTGCCAGCAGCTTCGGGACAGGAGACTTTGAGACCCAGTACTTC.

As DNA, the CDR3 is TGTGCCAGCAGCACCCGAACCGGGACAGGCGGGGAGACCCAGTACTTC. Translation: CASSTRTGTGGETQYF. This chain joins TRBV7-9 and TRBJ2-5, with 8 bases identical to TRBD1. CDR3 length: 16 amino acids. The ends lost 5 bases at V and 5 bases at J; junction bases unmatched: 13. Germline V lookup: CDR1 SEHNR, CDR2 FQNEAQ (reference sequence).

This clonotype was seen ten or more times. V gene TRBV7-8 combines with J gene TRBJ2-3; no clear D gene. Trimming pared 6 bases from V and 1 base from J, leaving 14 bases between. CDR3 length: 15 residues. From germline, CDR1 is SGHVS and CDR2 FQNEAQ. CDR3 nucleotides: TGTGCCAGCAGTCCTGCTGGGATCGGCACAGATACGCAGTATTTT. This translates into CASSPAGIGTDTQYF.

To note about this clonotype: This may be a read error: a much more frequent sequence differs by one nucleotide. This chain uses TRBV11-2 with TRBJ2-7, with D uncertain. Per germline, CDR1 SGHAT and CDR2 FQNNGV. Trimming took 0 bases from V and 6 from J, leaving 6 bases between them. This CDR3 has 12 amino acids. The CDR3 is CASSLDLCEQYF. CDR3 coding DNA: TGTGCCAGCAGCTTAGATTTGTGCGAGCAGTACTTC.

Ten or more counts support this clonotype. The chain carries TRBV3-1 and TRBJ1-2; D perhaps matches TRBD1 (5 bases). The V and J ends lost 4 bases and 6 bases respectively, with 15 bases between them. Germline CDR1 LGHDT, CDR2 YNNKEL (reference sequence). This CDR3 spans 14 amino acids. CDR3 sequence: CASSLQGDIHGYTF. The CDR3 coding sequence is TGTGCCAGCAGCCTGCAGGGTGACATCCATGGCTACACCTTC.

The rearrangement links TRBV7-3 to TRBJ2-7; 8 positions agree with TRBD2. CDR3 length equals 16 residues. J was trimmed by 0 bases and V by 5 bases; bases with no gene match: 9. Per germline, CDR1 SGHTA and CDR2 FQGTGA. CDR3 protein: CASSLGGSGDSYEQYF. The CDR3 DNA reads TGTGCCAGCAGCCTAGGGGGTAGCGGGGACTCCTACGAGCAGTACTTC.

Details on this clonotype: Since a much larger clone is just one base distant, this may be a read error. The V call is TRBV12-3 or TRBV12-4, the J call TRBJ2-2, with 9 bases that match TRBD2. The CDR3 spans 16 residues. CDR3 region: CASSPTGLAGTEELFF. CDR3 nucleotides: TGTGCCAGCAGCCCAACGGGACTAGCCGGCACCGAGGAGCTGTTTTTT.

This chain connects TRBV19 to TRBJ1-5; 7 nucleotides align to TRBD1. V shed 6 bases and J 7 bases; nucleotides not matched to a gene: 12. From germline, CDR1 is LNHDA and CDR2 SQIVND (reference sequence). The CDR3 is made up of 15 amino acids. The CDR3 is CASRRGDRENQPQHF. Here the CDR3 DNA reads TGTGCCAGTAGACGCGGCGACAGGGAAAACCAGCCCCAGCATTTT.

This clonotype was counted between two and nine times. The chain has TRBV3-1 and TRBJ2-5; D unresolved. Between the trimmed V and J ends, which lost 1 base and 4 bases, there was a span of 7 bases. The CDR3 totals 13 residues. CDR1 and CDR2 from the germline V gene are LGHDT and YNNKEL (reference sequence). Here the CDR3 DNA reads TGTGCCAGCAGCCAAGTCCCTTTAGAGACCCAGTACTTC. The encoded protein is CASSQVPLETQYF.

Many counts were recorded for this clonotype. The chain joins TRBV2 to TRBJ2-5, with D hard to call. Trimming cost V 8 bases and J 2 bases, with 9 bases left between them. The CDR3 sequence is 12 residues long. Germline V gene lookup returns CDR1 SNHLY and CDR2 FYNNEI. The CDR3 DNA is TGTGCCAGCGGAGTGGATCAAGAGACCCAGTACTTC. This encodes CASGVDQETQYF.

The sample holds a few counts of this clonotype. The chain is built from TRBV14 and TRBJ1-1; D is possibly TRBD1 (5 bases). The germline V gene encodes CDR1 SGHDN and CDR2 FVKESK. This CDR3 is built from 14 residues. V dropped 3 bases and J dropped 5 bases, with 13 bases sitting between them. CDR3 loop: CASSHWGEQTEAFF. DNA of the CDR3: TGTGCCAGCAGCCACTGGGGGGAGCAGACTGAAGCTTTCTTT.

This clonotype turned up a few times. CDR3 DNA: TGTGCCAGCAGTCAATCCGGCCTTGGCTACGAGCAGTACTTC. Translation gives CASSQSGLGYEQYF. The chain combines TRBV6-2 or TRBV6-3 with TRBJ2-7; D is uncertain. This CDR3 region has 14 residues. Trimming left V 5 bases short and J 3 bases short, with 14 bases between. The germline V gene has CDR1 MNHEY and CDR2 SVGEGT.

The DNA for the CDR3 is TGCGCCAGCAGCTTCACGGCTGCTAACTATGGCTACACCTTC. Translated: CASSFTAANYGYTF. J is TRBJ1-2 and V is TRBV5-1; unclear D gene. Germline V lookup: CDR1 SGHRS, CDR2 YFSETQ. The CDR3 spans 14 residues. Trimming stripped 2 bases from V and 0 bases from J, with 8 bases between.

On this clonotype: An end of the junction does not agree with germline; a read error may underlie this. The genes are TRBV7-7 and TRBJ2-1; a possible D gene is TRBD2 (7 bases). Germline CDR1 is SSHAT and CDR2 is FNYEAQ (reference sequence). The length of the CDR3 is 14 residues. CDR3 nucleotide sequence: TGTGCTAGCAGCCCTATCGGGGGAGGGGGTGAGCAGTTCTTC. Amino acids: CASSPIGGGGEQFF.

Ten or more counts support this clonotype. This sequence joins TRBV6-1 and TRBJ1-1; D perhaps matches TRBD1 (5 bases). CDR1 and CDR2 (germline): MNHNS, SASEGT. The CDR3 runs 13 residues. The ends were cut back, 6 bases at V and 3 bases at J, with 11 bases in the middle. The CDR3 DNA sequence: TGTGCCAGCAGGGCTGGGGGGTACACTGAAGCTTTCTTT. The encoded protein is CASRAGGYTEAFF.

This clonotype was observed many times. The gene calls are TRBV28 and TRBJ2-1; D assignment may be TRBD1 or TRBD2 (7 bases each). CDR3 size: 18 residues. The germline V and J ends were trimmed by 6 bases and 4 bases, with 25 bases remaining between them. The germline CDR1 and CDR2 sequences are MDHEN and SYDVKM. The CDR3 nucleotides are TGTGCCAGCAGAGGGGGCGAGGGGGGGGCGTTGGGATACAATGAGCAGTTCTTC. It yields the protein CASRGGEGGALGYNEQFF.

This clonotype was seen more than once but under ten times. J is TRBJ2-1 and V is TRBV20-1, with 8 bases identical to TRBD2. Germline loops: CDR1 DFQATT, CDR2 SNEGSKA (reference sequence). V shed 1 base, J shed 4 bases, and the junction held 9 bases outside the gene matches. CDR3 length: 16 residues. The CDR3 loop reads CSARGPRAGGYNEQFF. For the CDR3, the DNA is TGCAGTGCTAGAGGTCCAAGGGCGGGGGGTTACAATGAGCAGTTCTTC.

This clonotype was recorded many times. The gene calls are TRBV3-1 and TRBJ2-5; D unclear. The V gene lost 1 base and the J gene lost 5 bases, with 8 bases spanning the gap. Germline loops: CDR1 LGHDT, CDR2 YNNKEL (reference sequence). The CDR3 contains 13 residues. CDR3 region: CASSQGSWETQYF. The CDR3 nucleotides are TGTGCCAGCAGCCAAGGATCATGGGAGACCCAGTACTTC.

V and J are TRBV7-2 and TRBJ2-5; D is undetermined. Trimming removed 3 bases from V and 0 bases from J, with 5 bases in between. The CDR3 spans 13 residues. Germline CDR1 and CDR2: SGHTA and FQGNSA. The CDR3: CASSFGNQETQYF. The CDR3 nucleotides are TGTGCCAGCAGCTTCGGAAACCAAGAGACCCAGTACTTC.

Ten or more counts support this clonotype. The J gene is TRBJ1-1, the V gene TRBV12-3 or TRBV12-4, with D tentatively TRBD1 (5 bases). The CDR3 is 14 residues long. The germline V and J ends were trimmed by 2 bases and 0 bases, with 7 bases remaining between them. This CDR3 reads CASSLRQLNTEAFF. The CDR3, as DNA: TGTGCCAGCAGTTTAAGACAGTTGAACACTGAAGCTTTCTTT.

This clonotype appeared a few times. V and J are TRBV10-3 and TRBJ2-1, with D possibly being TRBD2 (6 bases). V gave up 6 bases and J gave up 4 bases, with 16 bases separating them. Germline assignment: CDR1 ENHRY and CDR2 SYGVKD. The CDR3 loop spans 15 amino acids. CDR3 amino acids: CAISPGTDIYNEQFF. Here the CDR3 DNA reads TGTGCCATCAGCCCCGGGACTGATATTTACAATGAGCAGTTCTTC.

This rearrangement joins TRBV9 to TRBJ2-3, with 8 bases identical to TRBD2. The V gene end was trimmed by 4 bases and the J gene end by 5 bases; junction bases not matched to a gene: 3. The CDR3 sequence is 13 residues long. Germline V CDR1 and CDR2: SGDLS, YYNGEE. The DNA of the CDR3 is TGTGCCAGCAGCCCCAGCGGGAGAGATACGCAGTATTTT. Residues: CASSPSGRDTQYF. Complete variable domain (other parts from reference TRBV9 and TRBJ2-3): DSGVTQTPKHLITATGQRVTLRCSPRSGDLSVYWYQQSLDQGLQFLIQYYNGEERAKGNILERFSAQQFPDLHSELNLSSLELGDSALYFCASSPSGRDTQYFGPGTRLTVL.

This clonotype was counted a few times. V usage is TRBV16 and J usage is TRBJ1-1; no firm D call. Trimming pared 0 bases from V and 3 bases from J, leaving 8 bases between. The CDR3 consists of 14 residues. Germline CDR1 reads KGHSY; CDR2 reads FQNENV. The CDR3 spells CASSQSMRDTEAFF. The CDR3 coding sequence is TGTGCCAGCAGCCAATCGATGAGGGACACTGAAGCTTTCTTT.

V and J are TRBV6-1 and TRBJ1-5, with 10 bases aligning to TRBD1. The CDR3 covers 17 residues. The V gene end was trimmed by 10 bases and the J gene end by 0 bases; junction bases not matched to a gene: 12. Germline-derived CDR1 and CDR2 are MNHNS and SASEGT. The CDR3 DNA reads as TGTGCCACATGGGGACAGGGGAGAACAATTAGCAATCAGCCCCAGCATTTT. The encoded protein is CATWGQGRTISNQPQHF.

The chain recombines TRBV28 with TRBJ1-5; TRBD1 matches 8 bases. Germline V lookup: CDR1 MDHEN, CDR2 SYDVKM. J was trimmed by 7 bases and V by 5 bases; bases with no gene match: 4. The CDR3 runs to 13 residues. CDR3 sequence: CASSTAGGQPQHF. DNA for the CDR3: TGTGCCAGCAGTACTGCAGGGGGCCAGCCCCAGCATTTT.

The sample holds many counts of this clonotype. This chain uses TRBV5-1 with TRBJ2-1; 13 nucleotides agree with TRBD2. The V gene end was trimmed by 4 bases and the J gene end by 4 bases; junction bases not matched to a gene: 11. This CDR3 comprises 18 residues. Germline V gene data show CDR1 as SGHRS and CDR2 as YFSETQ. CDR3 in amino acids: CASSPRTSGRSQYNEQFF. The CDR3 DNA reads TGCGCCAGCAGCCCTCGGACTAGCGGGAGATCCCAATACAATGAGCAGTTCTTC.

CDR3 in DNA: TGTGCCAGCAGTTTAAAGGGACTGGCGCGCTACGAGCAGTACGTC. Translating it yields CASSLKGLARYEQYV. This chain connects TRBV27 to TRBJ2-7; D perhaps matches TRBD2 (6 bases). V shed 2 bases and J shed 3 bases, with 14 bases lying between them. Germline CDR1 MNHEY, CDR2 SMNVEV (reference sequence). The CDR3 covers 15 residues.

The gene calls are TRBV20-1 and TRBJ2-1; TRBD2 matches at 7 bases. V lost 0 bases, J lost 6 bases, and 8 bases stayed unmatched. In germline, CDR1 is DFQATT, CDR2 SNEGSKA (reference sequence). This CDR3 contains 15 residues. CDR3 DNA sequence: TGCAGTGCTAGAGATGTACAGCGGGATCTCAATGAGCAGTTCTTC. Its protein is CSARDVQRDLNEQFF.

With respect to this clonotype: This may stem from a read error, because a much larger clone lies one nucleotide away. The rearrangement links TRBV6-1 to TRBJ1-5, with D perhaps TRBD1 (5 bases). This CDR3 has 16 amino acids. The germline V gene has CDR1 MNHNS and CDR2 SASEGT. This chain's CDR3 is CAGSRDGGGTGQPQHF. The CDR3 coding sequence is TGTGCCGGCAGTCGGGACGGGGGAGGAACGGGTCAGCCCCAGCATTTT.